Below are 4 T cell receptor beta chains sequenced from a single sample in a study of technical replicates of blood from a few donors. The protocol was immunoSEQ multiplex PCR, while the TCRdb copy is restricted to in-frame clones and leaves out a portion. The profile shows more than 65,000 clones, around 94% of them singletons. The sample consisted of T cells isolated from PBMCs. Every receptor here comes from a human donor in good health.

The chain joins TRBV5-1 to TRBJ2-7; 10 bases line up with TRBD2. V lost 5 bases to trimming and J lost 0 bases; unmatched junction nucleotides: 5. This CDR3 region has 15 residues. Germline V gene lookup returns CDR1 SGHRS and CDR2 YFSETQ. DNA for the CDR3: TGCGCCAGCAGTCGGACTAGCGGAGTCTCCTACGAGCAGTACTTC. Protein: CASSRTSGVSYEQYF.

This clone came up once. V and J are TRBV6-4 and TRBJ2-1, with 8 bases matching TRBD2. J lost 4 bases, V lost 2 bases, and 4 bases had no gene match. This CDR3 contains 15 residues. The germline gives CDR1 MRHNA, CDR2 SNTAGT. CDR3 residues: CASSDQSGSYNEQFF. CDR3 sequence (DNA): TGTGCCAGCAGTGACCAAAGCGGGAGTTACAATGAGCAGTTCTTC.

The genes are TRBV28 and TRBJ2-7; D gene ambiguous. Germline V lookup: CDR1 MDHEN, CDR2 SYDVKM. The CDR3 spans 12 residues. V lost 5 bases and J lost 4, with 9 bases in between. This CDR3 is CASSTTFYEQYF. CDR3 sequence (DNA): TGTGCCAGCAGTACCACATTTTACGAGCAGTACTTC.

The rearrangement joins TRBV28 to TRBJ2-3; D gene uncertain. V dropped 3 bases and J dropped 3 bases, with 13 bases sitting between them. The germline gives CDR1 MDHEN, CDR2 SYDVKM. The CDR3 consists of 15 residues. CDR3: CASSFLDKTTDTQYF. For the CDR3, the DNA is TGTGCCAGCAGTTTTTTAGACAAAACTACAGATACGCAGTATTTT.